What follows describes a single T cell receptor beta chain. This CDR3 comprises 15 residues. With 2 bases removed from V and 6 bases from J, the gap between germline ends came to 13 bases. The germline gives CDR1 KGHDR, CDR2 SFDVKD. Recruits, aged 18 to 89 years, lived in 20 to 30 US areas. The study assigned cohorts using participant-reported clinical history. No more than 2 weeks before study entry, exposed participants had met a case of COVID-19. This record belongs to a study of blood T cell repertoires in COVID-19. On the study more broadly: The United States, Italy and Spain provided the acute and convalescent COVID-19 samples.

The table came from immunoSEQ multiplex PCR; TCRdb's copy has only in-frame clones and leaves some out. This sample has around 250,000 clones, with about nine tenths found just once. The source of this sequence is a man in his fifties or sixties who had been exposed to COVID-19. This chain joins TRBV24-1 and TRBJ2-1, with TRBD1 as a possible D gene (6 bases). The sequenced sample was PBMCs or T cells enriched from blood (not recorded which). CDR3 bases: TGTGCCACCAGTGATTCAGGGGAAGGTTTCAATGAGCAGTTCTTC. It is translated as CATSDSGEGFNEQFF.